This paragraph covers one T cell receptor beta chain sequence. This clone was counted only a few times. Its specific antigen is unknown. No base quality values were provided; no much bigger clone lies one nucleotide off. The cohort was made up of 500 to 850 healthy bone marrow donors. At the time of sampling, all cohort members were nominally healthy, though unrecorded immune exposures were likely present. The donor was CMV seropositive and was included in the group of some 290 seropositive cohort members. Each donor provided a peripheral blood sample, and peripheral blood mononuclear cells were used for TCR beta sequencing. Genomic DNA extraction from the blood cell samples was performed with the Qiagen DNeasy Blood Extraction Kit. This entry comes from a study of cytomegalovirus exposure and HLA in healthy donors (dated by TCRdb to 2015 to 2018). With regard to the full study: According to an earlier analysis of 450 to 650 of the donors, 150 million to 200 million T cells yielded 100 million or so unique TCR beta sequences and approximately 280 Gb of sequence data. An early release that covered roughly 600 HLA-typed donors contained around 300 gigabases of sequencing data and tens of millions of unique TCR sequences. The genetic ancestry cluster associated with self-reported Caucasian donors included over 65% of the roughly 400 genotyped donors. The study aimed to test whether cataloging public T cell receptors could reveal signatures of past pathogen exposure. The study used immunosequencing to profile the T cell repertoires of more than 650 subjects and linked those repertoires to cytomegalovirus serostatus. Along with the roughly 670-subject first cohort, a separate validation cohort of over 90 different subjects was used. The study combined high-throughput TCR immunosequencing, statistical association of individual TCRs with disease status, and machine learning to predict cytomegalovirus infection status. In a later analysis, previously published TCR beta repertoires from fewer than 750 donors were re-analyzed and high-resolution HLA genotyping was added so that TCR occurrence patterns could be studied. In the later analysis, no new phenotypic data were used to find candidate immune exposures; instead, reliance was placed on TCR beta sequences and their occurrence across donors. In an earlier analysis of several hundred of the donors, high-throughput TCR beta sequencing was used to judge whether each TCR beta V gene segment behaved as functional or pseudogenic. Donor age, sex, ethnicity and CMV serostatus were compiled together with the repertoire data. A later genetic analysis used genome-wide SNP genotypes for about three fifths of the 666 donors, treating that subset as a discovery cohort. All discovery cohort repertoires had been generated on a single sequencing platform. HLA typing included class I and class II loci at four-digit resolution. The number of donors typed differed by locus, with roughly 629-640 for A, B, C, DRB1 and DQB1, 522 for DQA1, 600 to 610 for DPA1, and 472 for DPB1. Roughly five DR-DQ haplotypes were treated as single units for association and clustering because of strong linkage in the cohort. Among about 410 genotyped donors of the cohort, an average of approximately 200,000 unique TCR beta nucleotide sequences was sequenced per donor, of which 15% to 20% were non-productive. Findings and caveats that apply to the study as a whole: Approximately 16 rarely observed V segments, including chromosome 9 orphons, were excluded from the earlier analysis of about 610 of the donors because counts were too low. A later genetic analysis associated a missense DCLRE1C variant with V-gene and J-gene trimming of TCR beta chains, and an independent cohort replicated the association. Correlated functional status among segregating V segments might reflect linkage disequilibrium, but an unknown experimental factor could not be ruled out. The classifier was reported to diagnose cytomegalovirus status with high specificity and sensitivity in both the original and validation cohorts. Compared with equally common non-associated chains, HLA-associated TCR beta chains in a later analysis were more clonally expanded and had lower generation probabilities. When HLA alleles, especially DR and DQ, strongly co-occurred, attributing TCR associations to individual alleles was difficult. According to a later analysis, parvovirus B19, influenza, CMV and Epstein-Barr virus appeared linked to several top co-occurrence clusters. Because HLA typing was missing for some donors at each locus, association tests included only the typed subset. Across donors, most TCR sequences were observed very rarely, whereas some public TCRs were present in many individuals. Sequencing depth was assumed to be roughly uniform across donors in the presence/absence analyses, though that assumption may not hold. At a false discovery rate of 0.05, a later analysis linked about 16,000 TCR beta sequences to specific HLA alleles. A few of the identified cytomegalovirus-associated TCR beta chains were confirmed in vitro to be specific for cytomegalovirus antigens. According to the authors, the approach could potentially be generalized to other disease states and immunological phenotypes. In the study, 164 TCR beta chains were listed as associated with cytomegalovirus. The cohort was sequenced for TCR beta chains only, and without alpha or paired-chain data the features that could be detected were limited. Broadly in line with IMGT annotations, most TCR beta V segments showed up in productive rearrangements about 87% or about 30% of the time in an earlier analysis of 450 to 600 of the donors. For the cohort, immune exposure information was limited to CMV serostatus. According to a later analysis, TCR association rates differed among HLA loci, with DRB1 alleles showing the most associated TCRs and HLA-C alleles showing the fewest. A cluster of highly shared sequence variants was judged likely to represent a technical artifact of the sequencing pipeline. In a later analysis, most CMV-associated TCR beta chains were found to appear HLA-restricted, with HLA associations seemingly driven largely by CMV exposure. In a later genetic analysis, fewer N-insertions in productive TCRs were reported among donors in an Asian-associated ancestry cluster than the 666-donor mean. A further reported finding was that TCR beta sequences accurately predicted the HLA-A and HLA-B alleles for most subjects in the first cohort.

Library preparation was by the immunoSEQ multiplex PCR assay. The multiplex PCR relied on a mix of 60 forward primers for TCR Vbeta segments and 13 reverse primers for TCR Jbeta segments. The CDR3 region of rearranged TCR beta genes was amplified from genomic DNA by a multiplex PCR assay. The amplified TCR beta libraries were sequenced on the Illumina HiSeq System as 87-base-pair reads. Per the authors' processing: In a later analysis, tens of millions of unique TCR beta chains were counted across the 650 to 700 repertoires, and around 11 million of these chains were shared by at least two donors. Raw reads were error-corrected and collapsed into unique sequences by a nearest-neighbor algorithm in which closely related sequences were merged to remove PCR and sequencing errors. To assign V, D and J gene segments, CDR3 sequences were aligned to IMGT reference sequences. For a sequence to be retained, a match of at least six nucleotides to both a V gene segment and a J gene segment was required. A rearrangement was called productive if the CDR3 had no stop codons and remained in frame with V and J, and every other rearrangement was called non-productive. CDR3 was defined by IMGT convention, running from the second conserved V-encoded cysteine to the conserved J-encoded phenylalanine. The earlier analysis of 587 of the donors excluded sequences that lacked an unambiguous match to a single V gene segment. An earlier analysis of several hundred of the donors classified V segments as functional when productive rearrangements were above 56.7% and as segregating when the standard deviation between donors was above 5%. A statistical classification framework was developed to diagnose cytomegalovirus status using the catalog of TCR beta chain sequences. In a later analysis, TCR nucleotide sequences were compared against IMGT/GENE-DB human TR gene sequences so that V and J genes could be assigned. In a later analysis, CDR3 sequences and most-parsimonious VDJ recombination scenarios were assigned using the TCRdist pipeline. In a later analysis, every TCR beta chain was defined by the combination of its CDR3 amino acid sequence and its V-gene family, and reads without a unique V-gene family were dropped. A later analysis removed roughly 590 highly shared, low-generation-probability nucleotide sequences to deal with suspected cross-contamination and a sequencing artifact. In a later analysis, a clonal expansion index was calculated for each public chain from normalized within-repertoire ranks of inferred template counts. Generation probabilities in a later analysis came from a VDJ recombination model fitted to out-of-frame rearrangements, and those results were checked against IGoR. A later analysis scored TCR-TCR, TCR-HLA and TCR-CMV co-occurrence with hypergeometric tests, applying a repertoire-size bias correction to TCR pairs. In a later analysis, false discovery rates were estimated by permuting HLA or CMV assignments 20 times. In a later analysis, co-occurring TCRs were grouped using DBSCAN, with TCRdist sequence similarity added in when clustering inside HLA-allele-positive subsets. For co-occurrence clustering, repertoires with fewer than 30,000 or more than 120,000 public chains were excluded, along with five repertoires with anomalous nucleotide sharing. TCRdb holds this immuneACCESS table with in-frame rearrangements only. Some clones are missing; in checked studies, unresolved V genes explain under half, and the rest has no known cause. That table furnishes V, J and clone size, whereas the DNA furnished D and trimming. For this sample the table gives roughly 110,000 clones, of which roughly 67% were detected only once. Roughly 8.7% of the sample comes from the top ten.

The origin of this receptor is a man aged 18 to 35 in good health and CMV-seropositive. Sample: PBMCs.

The CDR3 region: CASSPAYRGSPYEQYV. The sequence in DNA is TGTGCCAGCAGCCCGGCCTACAGGGGGTCCCCCTACGAGCAGTACGTC. The sequence joins TRBV5-6 to TRBJ2-7; 8 bases in the junction line up with TRBD1. The junction shows trimming of 4 bases on V and 2 bases on J, and the gene matches do not reach 11 bases of it. CDR1 and CDR2 are drawn from the germline V gene: SGHDT, YYEEEE. The CDR3 runs 16 amino acids, cysteine and valine included. Only CDR3 DNA remains: 48 bases, in frame from the first base.